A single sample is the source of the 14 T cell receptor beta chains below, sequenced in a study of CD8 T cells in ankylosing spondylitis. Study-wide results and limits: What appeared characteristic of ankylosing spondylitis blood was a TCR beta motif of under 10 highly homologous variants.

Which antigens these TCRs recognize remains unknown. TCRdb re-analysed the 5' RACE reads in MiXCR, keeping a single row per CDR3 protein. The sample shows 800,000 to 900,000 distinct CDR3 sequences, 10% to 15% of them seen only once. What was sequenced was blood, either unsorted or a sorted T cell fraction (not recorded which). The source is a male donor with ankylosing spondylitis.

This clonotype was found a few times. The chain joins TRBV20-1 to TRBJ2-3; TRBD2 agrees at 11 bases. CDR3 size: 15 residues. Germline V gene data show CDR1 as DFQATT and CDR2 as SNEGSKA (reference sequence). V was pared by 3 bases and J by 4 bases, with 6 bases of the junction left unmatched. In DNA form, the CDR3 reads TGCAGTGCTAGCCCACTAGCGGGAGCGTCAGATACGCAGTATTTT. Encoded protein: CSASPLAGASDTQYF.

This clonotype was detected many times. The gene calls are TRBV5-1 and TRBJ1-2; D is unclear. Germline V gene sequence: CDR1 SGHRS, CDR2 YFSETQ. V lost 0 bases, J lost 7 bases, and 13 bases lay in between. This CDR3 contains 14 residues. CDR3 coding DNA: TGCGCCAGCAGCTTGGAAGCCGGCCCCCTTGGCTACACCTTC. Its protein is CASSLEAGPLGYTF.

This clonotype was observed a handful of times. CDR3 in amino acids: CASRWLDRATGELFF. In DNA, the CDR3 is TGTGCCAGCAGATGGCTGGACAGGGCGACCGGGGAGCTGTTTTTT. The chain uses TRBV12-3 or TRBV12-4 and TRBJ2-2; TRBD1 agrees at 8 bases. J lost 5 bases, V lost 6 bases, and 8 bases had no gene match. The CDR3 totals 15 residues.

The CDR3 DNA is TGCAGTGAAGGACACCTGAACACTGAAGCTTTCTTT. It yields the protein CSEGHLNTEAFF. The chain is built from TRBV20-1 and TRBJ1-1, with D maybe TRBD1 (5 bases). V lost 7 bases to trimming and J lost 0 bases, with 9 bases between them. Germline values: CDR1 DFQATT, CDR2 SNEGSKA (reference sequence). The CDR3 runs to 12 residues.

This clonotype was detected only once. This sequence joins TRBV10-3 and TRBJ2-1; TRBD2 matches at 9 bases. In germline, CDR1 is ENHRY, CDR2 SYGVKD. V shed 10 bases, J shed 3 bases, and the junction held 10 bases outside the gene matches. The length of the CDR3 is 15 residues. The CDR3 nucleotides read TGTGCCACCAGAGGGGGACTAGCCGTCTACAATGAGCAGTTCTTC. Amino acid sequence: CATRGGLAVYNEQFF.

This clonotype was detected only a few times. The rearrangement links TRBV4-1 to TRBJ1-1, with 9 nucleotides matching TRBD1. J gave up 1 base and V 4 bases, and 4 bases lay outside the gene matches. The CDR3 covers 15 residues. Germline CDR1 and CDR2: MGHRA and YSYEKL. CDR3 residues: CASSRDRVPNTEAFF. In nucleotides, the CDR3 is TGCGCCAGCAGCCGGGACAGGGTTCCGAACACTGAAGCTTTCTTT.

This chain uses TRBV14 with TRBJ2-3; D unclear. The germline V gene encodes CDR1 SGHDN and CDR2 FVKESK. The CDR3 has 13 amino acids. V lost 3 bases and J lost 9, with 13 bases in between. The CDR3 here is CASSQDSGFTQYF. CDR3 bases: TGTGCCAGCAGCCAGGATTCAGGATTCACGCAGTATTTT.

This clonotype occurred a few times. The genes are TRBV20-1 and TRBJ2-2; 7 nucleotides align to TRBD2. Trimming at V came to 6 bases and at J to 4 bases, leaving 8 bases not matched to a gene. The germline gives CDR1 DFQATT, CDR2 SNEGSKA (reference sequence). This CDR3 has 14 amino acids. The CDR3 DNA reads TGCAGTGCCGTTGGGGGGGTTATCACCGGGGAGCTGTTTTTT. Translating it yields CSAVGGVITGELFF.

CDR3 sequence: CSASQGLNYGYTF. CDR3 coding DNA: TGCAGTGCTAGTCAGGGTTTAAACTATGGCTACACCTTC. The rearrangement joins TRBV20-1 to TRBJ1-2; tentative D call: TRBD1 (5 bases). This CDR3 spans 13 amino acids. V lost 3 bases and J 2 bases, leaving 10 bases between the germline ends. Germline V gives CDR1 DFQATT, CDR2 SNEGSKA (reference sequence).

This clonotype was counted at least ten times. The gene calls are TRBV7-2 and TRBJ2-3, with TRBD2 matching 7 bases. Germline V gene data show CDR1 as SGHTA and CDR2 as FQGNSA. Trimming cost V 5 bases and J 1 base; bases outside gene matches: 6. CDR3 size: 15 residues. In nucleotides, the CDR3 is TGTGCCAGCAGCCTCGCTAGCGGCCGCACAGATACGCAGTATTTT. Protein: CASSLASGRTDTQYF.

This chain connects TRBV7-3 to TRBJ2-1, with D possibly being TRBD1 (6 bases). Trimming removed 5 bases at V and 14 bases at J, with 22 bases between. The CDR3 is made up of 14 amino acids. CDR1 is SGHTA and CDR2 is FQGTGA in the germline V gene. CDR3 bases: TGTGCCAGCAGCCCTACCACAGGAACAGGGCCTGAGTTCTTC. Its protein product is CASSPTTGTGPEFF.

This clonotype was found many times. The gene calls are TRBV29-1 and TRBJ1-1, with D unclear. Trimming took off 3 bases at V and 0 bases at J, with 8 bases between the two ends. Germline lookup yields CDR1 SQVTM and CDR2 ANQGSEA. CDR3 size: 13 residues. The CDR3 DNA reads TGCAGCGTTGAGCGGCCTATGAACACTGAAGCTTTCTTT. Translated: CSVERPMNTEAFF.

The CDR3 bases are TGTGCCAGCAGCGCAGGGGGCGTGCAACTAGCGGTCACCTACGAGCAGTACTTC. Translated, it gives CASSAGGVQLAVTYEQYF. The V gene is TRBV5-6, the J gene TRBJ2-7; D may match TRBD1 or TRBD2 (8 bases each). Per germline, CDR1 SGHDT and CDR2 YYEEEE. V dropped 4 bases and J dropped 2 bases, with 25 bases sitting between them. There are 18 residues in the CDR3.

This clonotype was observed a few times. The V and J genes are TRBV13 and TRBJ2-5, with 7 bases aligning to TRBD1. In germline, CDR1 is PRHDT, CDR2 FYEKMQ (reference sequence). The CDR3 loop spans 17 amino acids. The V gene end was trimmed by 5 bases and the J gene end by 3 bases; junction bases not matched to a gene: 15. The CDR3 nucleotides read TGTGCCAGCAGCCAATCACAGGGGATGATTATTAAAGAGACCCAGTACTTC. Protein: CASSQSQGMIIKETQYF.